A single sample is the source of the 5 T cell receptor beta chains below, sequenced in a study of technical replicates of blood from a handful of donors (dated by TCRdb to the late 2010s). Library generation was performed with the immunoSEQ multiplex PCR assay. What TCRdb holds here is the immuneACCESS table cut down to in-frame rearrangements. Part of the clones is not present; checked against another copy, under half of the missing clones reflect an unresolved V gene, and the others are unexplained. The table for this sample lists tens of thousands of clones; more than 95% of them were counted only once. The top ten clonotypes cover over 0.15% of the sample. Material: T cells isolated from PBMCs. These receptors all stem from a human donor in good health.

The V and J genes are TRBV2 and TRBJ1-2; D may be TRBD1 (5 bases). This CDR3 is built from 15 residues. The germline V and J ends were trimmed by 9 bases and 6 bases, with 23 bases remaining between them. The V gene's germline CDR1 is SNHLY and CDR2 FYNNEI. The CDR3 region has the DNA TGTGCCAGGCGAGAGTTCGGGAGGACACCACATGGCTACACCTTC. Protein: CARREFGRTPHGYTF.

The chain joins TRBV7-9 to TRBJ1-1; D gene uncertain. Germline V lookup: CDR1 SEHNR, CDR2 FQNEAQ (reference sequence). CDR3 size: 12 residues. V lost 1 base and J lost 10, with 10 bases in between. This CDR3 reads CASSLEGLTAFF. In DNA, the CDR3 is TGTGCCAGCAGCTTAGAAGGACTGACAGCTTTCTTT.

Worth noting for this clone: A junction end diverges from the germline sequence, so it may reflect a read error. The chain combines TRBV7-7 with TRBJ1-1; perhaps TRBD1 as D (5 bases). The CDR3 sequence is 13 residues long. Per germline, CDR1 SSHAT and CDR2 FNYEAQ (reference sequence). CDR3 in DNA: TGTGCTAGCAGCTTAGGGGAGTCGACTGAAGCTTTCTTT. It codes for CASSLGESTEAFF.

This sequence joins TRBV30 and TRBJ1-5; D may be TRBD1 (5 bases). CDR3 length: 13 residues. Germline loops: CDR1 GTSNPN, CDR2 SVGIG (reference sequence). Trimming took 1 base from V and 5 from J, leaving 9 bases between them. The CDR3 nucleotides are TGTGCCTGGAGTGGCAGGGATGATCAGCCCCAGCATTTT. Translating gives CAWSGRDDQPQHF. Complete variable domain (other parts from reference TRBV30 and TRBJ1-5): SQTIHQWPATLVQPVGSPLSLECTVEGTSNPNLYWYRQAAGRGLQLLFYSVGIGQISSEVPQNLSASRPQDRQFILSSKKLLLSDSGFYLCAWSGRDDQPQHFGDGTRLSIL.

V usage is TRBV14 and J usage is TRBJ1-1, with D possibly being TRBD1 (5 bases). Between the trimmed V and J ends, which lost 0 bases and 4 bases, there was a span of 6 bases. The CDR3 is 13 residues long. Per germline, CDR1 SGHDN and CDR2 FVKESK. Here the CDR3 DNA reads TGTGCCAGCAGCCAAGAAAGGGGCACTGAAGCTTTCTTT. Amino acid sequence: CASSQERGTEAFF.